Listed below are T cell receptor beta chains from one sample, sequenced in a study of T cell responses to AZD1222 COVID-19 vaccine. Here immunoSEQ multiplex PCR was the method, and the copy in TCRdb shows in-frame clones only, minus some. In the table there are some 100,000 clones, roughly 87% of which are singletons. The sample was peripheral blood, taken on day 0 of MenACWY control vaccination. These receptors came from an adult in good health. Each CDR3 is given with its conserved first and last residue. A D gene is named only where the DNA matches it firmly. Clone size is shown for a subset of rows, as once, few, many or a class of expanded clone.

>TRBJ2-7|NA|TRBV5-4|NA
TGTGCCAGCAGCACGGGGACGACGAATACCTACGAGCAGTACTTC
CASSTGTTNTYEQYF
>TRBJ2-3|NA|TRBV12-3/TRBV12-4|NA
TGTGCCAGCAGTTTATGGGGGGCAGATACGCAGTATTTT
CASSLWGADTQYF
>TRBJ2-7|NA|TRBV30|NA
TGTGCCTGGAGGACGGGTGGATTCAACGAGCAGTACTTC
CAWRTGGFNEQYF
>TRBJ2-1|NA|TRBV6-6|NA
TGTGCCAGCAGTAGGCCCGGGGGCTACAATGAGCAGTTCTTC
CASSRPGGYNEQFF
>TRBJ2-2|NA|TRBV4-2|NA
TGTGCCAGCAGCCAAGATGCATTCGCGAACACCGGGGAGCTGTTTTTT
CASSQDAFANTGELFF
>TRBJ2-7|NA|TRBV4-1|NA
TGCGCCAGCAGCCAAGGTAGGAGTGGGTCCTACGAGCAGTACTTC
CASSQGRSGSYEQYF
>TRBJ1-4|few|TRBV7-2|NA
TGTGCCAGCAGCGGTCGATACAGTACAACTAATGAAAAACTGTTTTTT
CASSGRYSTTNEKLFF
>TRBJ1-3|NA|TRBV28|TRBD1
TGTGCCAGCAGTTTGGGGGACAGGGTCTCTGGAAACACCATATATTTT
CASSLGDRVSGNTIYF
>TRBJ2-1|NA|TRBV11-2|NA
TGTGCCAGCAGCTCTTCTGCAGCGGCTGCCGGGAAGTTCTTC
CASSSSAAAAGKFF
>TRBJ1-1|NA|TRBV7-8|NA
TGTGCCAGCAGCCCAGTGGGGGGCATGAACACTGAAGCTTTCTTT
CASSPVGGMNTEAFF
>TRBJ2-2|NA|TRBV9|NA
TGTGCCAGCGGTGGCAGCTACACCGGGGAGCTGTTTTTT
CASGGSYTGELFF
>TRBJ1-2|NA|TRBV27|NA
TGTGCCAGCAGTTTAAGGAGTCAGGCCTATGGCTACACCTTC
CASSLRSQAYGYTF
>TRBJ2-7|NA|TRBV19|TRBD1
TGTGCCAGTAATAGACAGGGGGGCTACGAGCAGTACTTC
CASNRQGGYEQYF
>TRBJ1-3|NA|TRBV7-8|NA
TGTGCCAGCAGCTTGAGCGATATTACCGGGACAAATGGAAACACCATATATTTT
CASSLSDITGTNGNTIYF
>TRBJ2-1|NA|TRBV19|TRBD2
TGTGCCAGTAATAAACAAGCCGGGACTAGGGCCCACAATGAGCAGTTCTTC
CASNKQAGTRAHNEQFF
>TRBJ2-7|few|TRBV4-1|NA
TGCGCCAGCAGCCAAGGAAATCCCTACGAGCAGTACTTC
CASSQGNPYEQYF
>TRBJ1-2|NA|TRBV4-3|NA
TGCGCCAGCAGCCGAAACAGGCATTACTATGGCTACACCTTC
CASSRNRHYYGYTF
>TRBJ2-2|NA|TRBV7-9|NA
TGTGCCAGCAAGTCTCTAGGAGGGGCCACCGGGGAGCTGTTTTTT
CASKSLGGATGELFF
>TRBJ1-6|NA|TRBV12-5|TRBD1
TGTGCTAGTGGGCAAACCGGCGGGACAGGAGTTATTTCACCCCTCCACTTT
CASGQTGGTGVISPLHF
>TRBJ1-1|NA|TRBV18|NA
TGTGCCAGCTCACCAAGTTCACACTCCATGAACACTGAAGCTTTCTTT
CASSPSSHSMNTEAFF
>TRBJ1-3|NA|TRBV30|NA
TGTGCCTGGAGTGTACTAGGTGGAAACACCATATATTTT
CAWSVLGGNTIYF
>TRBJ1-1|NA|TRBV14|NA
TGTGCCAGCAGCCAAAACCCTTACACTGAAGCTTTCTTT
CASSQNPYTEAFF
>TRBJ2-1|once|TRBV5-1|NA
TGCGCCAGCGTTCTTGCCCCACTAGACGGCTACAATGAGCAGTTCTTC
CASVLAPLDGYNEQFF
>TRBJ2-3|NA|TRBV5-8|TRBD2
TGTGCCAGCAGCTCTAGGACTAGCGGGGCCCCCGGTACGCAGTATTTT
CASSSRTSGAPGTQYF
>TRBJ2-7|NA|TRBV5-1|NA
TGCGCCAGCAGGGTCGCTGCTGGGGGCAACTACGAGCAGTACTTC
CASRVAAGGNYEQYF
>TRBJ2-3|NA|TRBV24-1|TRBD2
TGTGCCACCAGTGAACCCTTCATAGCGGGAGGTACAGATACGCAGTATTTT
CATSEPFIAGGTDTQYF
>TRBJ2-4|NA|TRBV28|NA
TGTGCCAGCACCAGACAGGCTCTAGCCAAAAACATTCAGTACTTC
CASTRQALAKNIQYF
>TRBJ2-2|NA|TRBV27|NA
TGTGCCAGCAGCAGGAGGGGCGGGGAGCTGTTTTTT
CASSRRGGELFF
>TRBJ2-1|NA|TRBV5-4|TRBD2
TGTGCCAGCAGCGTCCCAGGGTCGCGGGGGGCCACCGATGAGCAGTTCTTC
CASSVPGSRGATDEQFF
>TRBJ1-1|NA|TRBV27|NA
TGTGCCAGCAGTTACCGCATGAACACTGAAGCTTTCTTT
CASSYRMNTEAFF
>TRBJ1-2|NA|TRBV5-1|TRBD1
TGCGCCAGCAGCTTGTTCGACAGGGGGCGGGATGGCTACACCTTC
CASSLFDRGRDGYTF
>TRBJ2-7|NA|TRBV11-2|TRBD2
TGTGCCAGCAGTCAGGGCGGGGCGGGAGTGTACGAGCAGTACTTC
CASSQGGAGVYEQYF
>TRBJ1-4|NA|TRBV6-5|TRBD1
TGTGCCAGTCATATAAACAGGGGGAAACTGTTTTTT
CASHINRGKLFF
>TRBJ2-5|NA|TRBV27|TRBD1
TGTGCCAGCAGTTTATCTGGACAGGGAGGAGGAGAGACCCAGTACTTC
CASSLSGQGGGETQYF
>TRBJ1-4|once|TRBV19|NA
TGTGCCAGTAGTGGTCGTAATATAGGAGAAGAAAAACTGTTTTTT
CASSGRNIGEEKLFF
>TRBJ1-4|NA|TRBV7-8|TRBD1
TGTGCCAGCAGCTTCGGACAGGCGAAGGGCGAAAAACTGTTTTTT
CASSFGQAKGEKLFF
>TRBJ2-5|NA|TRBV6-9|NA
TGTGCCAGCAGTTCCCTAATGGGGTCCCAAGAGACCCAGTACTTC
CASSSLMGSQETQYF
>TRBJ1-1|NA|TRBV5-6|TRBD1
TGTGCCAGCAGCGTAGACAGGGGTTTAACTGAAGCTTTCTTT
CASSVDRGLTEAFF
>TRBJ1-2|NA|TRBV6-6|NA
TGTGCCGCTACCTCGACGGCTAACTATGGCTACACCTTC
CAATSTANYGYTF
>TRBJ2-7|NA|TRBV29-1|TRBD2
TGCAGCGTTGAGGGAATAGCGGGAGGGCCACTCGAGCAGTACTTC
CSVEGIAGGPLEQYF
>TRBJ1-3|NA|TRBV9|NA
TGTGCCAGCAGCGTCGAAAACTCTGGAAACACCATATATTTT
CASSVENSGNTIYF
>TRBJ1-3|NA|TRBV5-1|TRBD1
TGCGCCAGCAGTCTCTCTGGGACAGGGAATTCTGGAAACACCATATATTTT
CASSLSGTGNSGNTIYF
>TRBJ1-1|NA|TRBV29-1|NA
TGCAGCGTTGAGCAGGCGAACACTGAAGCTTTCTTT
CSVEQANTEAFF
>TRBJ2-5|NA|TRBV30|NA
TGTGCCTGGAGTTTCGGGGTCCAAGAGACCCAGTACTTC
CAWSFGVQETQYF
>TRBJ2-5|NA|TRBV5-4|NA
TGTGCCAGCAGCTTATTAGAGACCCAGTACTTC
CASSLLETQYF
>TRBJ2-3|NA|TRBV9|NA
TGTGCCAGCAGCGACCTGGGGGTGGGCACAGATACGCAGTATTTT
CASSDLGVGTDTQYF
>TRBJ2-1|once|TRBV27|TRBD2
TGTGCCAGCAGTTTCTTTCAGACTAGCGGGAAGTTCAATGAGCAGTTCTTC
CASSFFQTSGKFNEQFF
>TRBJ2-1|NA|TRBV2|NA
TGTGCCAGCAGTGTAGCGGAGAGCTCCTACAATGAGCAGTTCTTC
CASSVAESSYNEQFF
>TRBJ1-6|few|TRBV3-1/TRBV3-2|NA
TGTGCCAGCAGCCAAGATTGGCGGGGTTTGGATCCCCTCCACTTT
CASSQDWRGLDPLHF
>TRBJ1-2|NA|TRBV9|NA
TGTGCCAGCAGCGGAACTAACTATGGCTACACCTTC
CASSGTNYGYTF
>TRBJ2-7|NA|TRBV25-1|TRBD2
TGTGCCAGCAGCGAGGGAGGGCTGGCCTACGAGCAGTACTTC
CASSEGGLAYEQYF
>TRBJ2-2|NA|TRBV5-4|NA
TGTGCCAGCAGCTTGAACTCTCAATCAACCGGGGAGCTGTTTTTT
CASSLNSQSTGELFF
>TRBJ2-7|NA|TRBV28|NA
TGTGCCAGCAGTCCCAGCACCAGGTACTACGAGCAGTACTTC
CASSPSTRYYEQYF
>TRBJ2-1|NA|TRBV3-1/TRBV3-2|NA
TGTGCCAGCAGCAACCTAGGACAATACAATGAGCAGTTCTTC
CASSNLGQYNEQFF
>TRBJ2-5|NA|TRBV7-9|TRBD1
TGTGCCAGCAGCTTGGGACAGGGGGCTGGTGAGACCCAGTACTTC
CASSLGQGAGETQYF
>TRBJ1-5|NA|TRBV3-1/TRBV3-2|NA
TGTGCCAGCAGCCAATTGACTCCGACAGAGGCGGGGAGCAATCAGCCCCAGCATTTT
CASSQLTPTEAGSNQPQHF
>TRBJ1-2|NA|TRBV14|NA
TGTGCCAGCAGCCAAGATGGCGGTTTTGGCTACACCTTC
CASSQDGGFGYTF
>TRBJ2-1|NA|TRBV7-8|TRBD2
TGTGCCAGCAGCATAGGGGACTACTACAATGAGCAGTTCTTC
CASSIGDYYNEQFF
>TRBJ2-5|NA|TRBV13|NA
TGTGCCAGCAGCCAGAACCGGCAGGGGCTGGAGACCCAGTACTTC
CASSQNRQGLETQYF